The 24 T cell receptor beta chains given below trace back to one sample, sequenced in a study of cytomegalovirus exposure and HLA in healthy donors (dated by TCRdb to 2016 to 2017). Receptor amplification or capture employed the immunoSEQ multiplex PCR assay. The multiplex PCR relied on a mix of 60 forward primers for TCR Vbeta segments and 13 reverse primers for TCR Jbeta segments. Imported from immuneACCESS, the table was reduced by TCRdb to in-frame sequences with V and J called. These copies leave out some clones; in studies compared against another copy, an unresolved V gene accounts for under half, and the cause of the remainder is not known. For this sample the table gives about 120,000 clones, of which under 80% were detected only once. The top ten constitute 4% of the sample. Sequenced: PBMCs. These receptors were collected from a man aged 40-49 years in good health and CMV-seropositive.

In regard to this clone: This specimen includes other DNA sequences encoding the same CDR3. The chain employs TRBV19 and TRBJ2-5, with 8 bases identical to TRBD1. This CDR3 is 13 amino acids long. Per the germline V gene, CDR1 is LNHDA and CDR2 is SQIVND (reference sequence). V shed 10 bases and J 5 bases; nucleotides not matched to a gene: 9. CDR3 region: CATRRQGKETQYF. The DNA of the CDR3 is TGTGCCACCCGCCGACAGGGGAAGGAGACCCAGTACTTC.

The chain uses TRBV7-2 and TRBJ1-4; 7 bases align to TRBD1. The junction had 6 bases not matched to a gene; V was cut back by 6 bases and J by 8 bases. CDR3 length: 13 amino acids. Germline V gives CDR1 SGHTA, CDR2 FQGNSA. The DNA for the CDR3 is TGTGCCAGCAGTCAGGACAGGAGCGAAAAACTGTTTTTT. It translates to CASSQDRSEKLFF.

Only a few counts were recorded for this clone. The chain recombines TRBV5-4 with TRBJ2-1; D may be TRBD2 (6 bases). CDR1 is SGHNT, CDR2 YYREEE, per germline (reference sequence). The V and J ends lost 0 bases and 0 bases respectively, with 13 bases between them. The CDR3 length is 17 residues. CDR3: CASSLGGRRGSYNEQFF. The DNA for the CDR3 is TGTGCCAGCAGCTTGGGGGGTAGGAGGGGCTCCTACAATGAGCAGTTCTTC.

The gene calls are TRBV2 and TRBJ2-2, with TRBD1 matching 9 bases. Germline CDR1 is SNHLY and CDR2 is FYNNEI. This CDR3 has 14 residues. With 6 bases clipped from V and 7 bases from J, the junction kept 6 bases outside the gene matches. This chain's CDR3 is CASSRDRVDGELFF. CDR3 coding DNA: TGTGCCAGCAGCCGGGACAGGGTTGACGGGGAGCTGTTTTTT.

This chain links TRBV9 with TRBJ1-4; D is ambiguous. The V end lost 4 bases, the J end lost 6 bases, and 7 bases lay between the germline ends. This CDR3 comprises 12 residues. CDR1 is SGDLS and CDR2 is YYNGEE in the germline V gene. The CDR3 DNA is TGTGCCAGCAGCTCCCGGGATGAAAAACTGTTTTTT. It translates to CASSSRDEKLFF.

This sequence joins TRBV10-1 and TRBJ2-2; 8 bases fit TRBD1. After removal of 0 bases from V and 0 bases from J, the junction contained 12 bases not matched to a gene. Germline lookup yields CDR1 WNHNN and CDR2 SYGVQD (reference sequence). The CDR3 runs 20 residues. CDR3 coding DNA: TGCGCCAGCAGTGAGTCCCGGACAGGGAAAAAGGTACCGAACACCGGGGAGCTGTTTTTT. This codes for CASSESRTGKKVPNTGELFF.

The rearrangement joins TRBV5-4 to TRBJ2-1; TRBD2 aligns across 13 bases. This CDR3 has 16 residues. Germline assignment: CDR1 SGHNT and CDR2 YYREEE (reference sequence). With V trimmed by 4 bases and J by 8 bases, 9 bases remained unmatched. The CDR3 DNA sequence: TGTGCCAGCAGCATTACTAGCGGGGGGGCCTCGGATGAGCAGTTCTTC. Protein: CASSITSGGASDEQFF.

V and J are TRBV11-2 and TRBJ2-7; D possibly corresponds to TRBD2 (7 bases). This CDR3 region has 17 residues. Between the trimmed V and J ends, which lost 7 bases and 5 bases, there was a span of 27 bases. Looked up from germline, CDR1 is SGHAT and CDR2 is FQNNGV. The CDR3 is CASTQRGAPERLDEQYF. The CDR3 DNA follows: TGTGCCAGCACACAACGGGGGGCCCCAGAAAGGTTGGACGAGCAGTACTTC.

The chain combines TRBV5-1 with TRBJ2-5; D is undetermined. Trimming removed 6 bases from V and 3 bases from J, with 6 bases in between. Germline CDR1 reads SGHRS; CDR2 reads YFSETQ. The CDR3 has 11 amino acids. CDR3 loop: CASTLEETQYF. CDR3 sequence (DNA): TGCGCCAGCACTCTAGAAGAGACCCAGTACTTC.

The V call is TRBV2, the J call TRBJ2-7; possibly TRBD2 for D (5 bases). Between the trimmed V and J ends, which lost 7 bases and 7 bases, there was a span of 14 bases. This CDR3 has 12 residues. CDR1 is SNHLY, CDR2 FYNNEI, per germline. CDR3 in amino acids: CASITGIAEQYF. The CDR3 coding sequence is TGTGCCAGCATAACCGGGATAGCGGAGCAGTACTTC. The complete variable domain, with remaining parts taken from reference TRBV2 and TRBJ2-7, reads EPEVTQTPSHQVTQMGQEVILRCVPISNHLYFYWYRQILGQKVEFLVSFYNNEISEKSEIFDDQFSVERPDGSNFTLKIRSTKLEDSAMYFCASITGIAEQYFGPGTRLTVT.

The chain joins TRBV9 to TRBJ1-1; 8 bases are a match to TRBD1. J was trimmed by 4 bases and V by 3 bases; bases with no gene match: 8. The CDR3 is made up of 15 amino acids. In germline, CDR1 is SGDLS, CDR2 YYNGEE. The CDR3 DNA is TGTGCCAGCAGCGGGGGGACAGGCAGATCCACTGAAGCTTTCTTT. This translates into CASSGGTGRSTEAFF.

This clone showed up just a few times. The chain employs TRBV5-1 and TRBJ2-7, with TRBD1 matching 11 bases. With 4 bases clipped from V and 5 bases from J, the junction kept 5 bases outside the gene matches. This CDR3 contains 14 residues. Germline V gene data show CDR1 as SGHRS and CDR2 as YFSETQ. CDR3 residues: CASSPRTGGDEQYF. As DNA, the CDR3 is TGCGCCAGCAGCCCGAGGACAGGGGGCGACGAGCAGTACTTC.

About this clone itself: Other DNA sequences of this sample code for an identical CDR3. The chain employs TRBV2 and TRBJ2-5, with TRBD2 as a possible D gene (5 bases). Trimming left V 5 bases short and J 5 bases short, with 12 bases between. Germline loops: CDR1 SNHLY, CDR2 FYNNEI. The CDR3 sequence is 13 residues long. The CDR3 sequence: CASSRDLGETQYF. The CDR3 DNA reads as TGTGCCAGCAGTCGGGATCTGGGGGAGACCCAGTACTTC.

V gene TRBV5-1 combines with J gene TRBJ1-2; 7 bases match TRBD1. J gave up 10 bases and V 0 bases, and 6 bases lay outside the gene matches. There are 13 residues in the CDR3. Looked up from germline, CDR1 is SGHRS and CDR2 is YFSETQ. CDR3 residues: CASSLEGTEFYTF. The CDR3 nucleotides are TGCGCCAGCAGCTTGGAAGGGACAGAGTTCTACACCTTC.

The chain couples TRBV7-2 to TRBJ1-1; the match to TRBD1 covers 8 bases. V gave up 1 base and J gave up 4 bases; unmatched junction bases: 11. The CDR3 contains 17 residues. Germline CDR1 and CDR2: SGHTA and FQGNSA. This CDR3 is CASSLVAVYRGSTEAFF. In DNA, the CDR3 is TGTGCCAGCAGCTTAGTAGCGGTCTACAGGGGGTCCACTGAAGCTTTCTTT.

The chain uses TRBV27 and TRBJ2-7, with 14 bases fitting TRBD2. Germline V gene data show CDR1 as MNHEY and CDR2 as SMNVEV (reference sequence). This CDR3 has 15 amino acids. J was trimmed by 12 bases and V by 5 bases; bases with no gene match: 12. The CDR3 DNA is TGTGCCAGCAGTCCCGGACTAGCGGGAGGTGGGCATAGGTACTTC. Translating it yields CASSPGLAGGGHRYF.

The table lists this clone with a count of one. The chain carries TRBV11-2 and TRBJ2-3; 12 bases map to TRBD2. Germline CDR1 reads SGHAT; CDR2 reads FQNNGV. This CDR3 has 20 residues. After removal of 0 bases from V and 1 base from J, the junction contained 11 bases not matched to a gene. This CDR3 is CASSLDPSGGAFLGTDTQYF. The CDR3 DNA is TGTGCCAGCAGCTTAGACCCTAGCGGGGGGGCGTTTCTCGGCACAGATACGCAGTATTTT.

This chain links TRBV29-1 with TRBJ1-5, with 8 bases matching TRBD1. The length of the CDR3 is 14 residues. Germline V lookup: CDR1 SQVTM, CDR2 ANQGSEA. With V trimmed by 4 bases and J by 0 bases, 2 bases remained unmatched. The CDR3 DNA reads TGCAGCGTTGCGACAGGGGCTAGCAATCAGCCCCAGCATTTT. It is translated as CSVATGASNQPQHF.

The chain recombines TRBV19 with TRBJ2-3, with 11 positions matching TRBD2. This CDR3 is built from 16 residues. The germline V gene has CDR1 LNHDA and CDR2 SQIVND (reference sequence). J gave up 2 bases and V 5 bases, and 6 bases lay outside the gene matches. The CDR3 loop is CASSELAGDDTDTQYF. In DNA form, the CDR3 reads TGTGCCAGTAGTGAACTAGCGGGGGACGACACAGATACGCAGTATTTT.

The chain employs TRBV28 and TRBJ1-2; TRBD1 is a possible D gene (5 bases). Trimming stripped 7 bases from V and 4 bases from J, with 19 bases between. There are 15 residues in the CDR3. The germline V gene has CDR1 MDHEN and CDR2 SYDVKM. The CDR3 is CASKAGGEKGYGYTF. Here the CDR3 DNA reads TGTGCCAGCAAGGCGGGGGGAGAAAAGGGCTATGGCTACACCTTC.

The V gene is TRBV5-4, the J gene TRBJ2-4; D is perhaps TRBD1 (6 bases). Germline lookup yields CDR1 SGHNT and CDR2 YYREEE (reference sequence). V was trimmed by 0 bases and J by 5 bases, leaving 9 bases between them. This CDR3 spans 14 amino acids. CDR3: CASSLGAGENIQYF. In DNA, the CDR3 is TGTGCCAGCAGCTTGGGAGCAGGGGAAAACATTCAGTACTTC.

This rearrangement joins TRBV2 to TRBJ2-2; 11 bases are a match to TRBD2. J lost 6 bases, V lost 1 base, and 4 bases had no gene match. This CDR3 spans 16 amino acids. Germline V gene data show CDR1 as SNHLY and CDR2 as FYNNEI. CDR3 in DNA: TGTGCCAGCAGTGAAGTTATAGCGGGAGGGTCCGGGGAGCTGTTTTTT. Translated, it gives CASSEVIAGGSGELFF.

This rearrangement joins TRBV11-2 to TRBJ2-7; 8 nucleotides line up with TRBD1. The CDR3 extends over 15 amino acids. Germline CDR1 SGHAT, CDR2 FQNNGV. V gave up 5 bases and J gave up 4 bases; unmatched junction bases: 10. The CDR3 nucleotides are TGTGCCAGCAGCCCAGACAGGGGTACCCATTACGAGCAGTACTTC. This encodes CASSPDRGTHYEQYF. Full variable domain (missing parts from reference TRBV11-2 and TRBJ2-7): EAGVAQSPRYKIIEKRQSVAFWCNPISGHATLYWYQQILGQGPKLLIQFQNNGVVDDSQLPKDRFSAERLKGVDSTLKIQPAKLEDSAVYLCASSPDRGTHYEQYFGPGTRLTVT.

Written as DNA, the CDR3 is TGTGCCAGCACCCAGGACAGGGCCAACACCGGGGAGCTGTTTTTT. This sequence encodes CASTQDRANTGELFF. The V gene is TRBV7-2, the J gene TRBJ2-2, with 8 bases aligning to TRBD1. Losses at the gene ends were 7 bases for V and 2 bases for J; bases not matched to a gene: 6. Germline CDR1 reads SGHTA; CDR2 reads FQGNSA. The CDR3 loop spans 15 amino acids.